One and the same sample provided the 8 T cell receptor beta chains below, sequenced in a study of identical twins. TCRdb re-analysed the 5' RACE reads in MiXCR, keeping a single row per CDR3 protein. Of about 1.7 million distinct CDR3 sequences in the sample, more than 30% were seen once. Sequencing input: cord blood. Receptors originate from a newborn girl in good health.

The count of this clonotype is one. An end of the junction differs from the germline gene, which may be a read error. The chain recombines TRBV10-3 with TRBJ2-5; D remains unclear. This CDR3 is 15 amino acids long. Germline assignment: CDR1 ENHRY and CDR2 SYGVKD. DNA for the CDR3: TGTGCCACCAGTGAGTCCCGAGCCCAACAAGAGACCCAGTACTTC. This gives the protein CATSESRAQQETQYF.

V is TRBV10-3 and J is TRBJ2-7; D not certain. The CDR3 is made up of 11 amino acids. Germline V gene data show CDR1 as ENHRY and CDR2 as SYGVKD. V lost 3 bases and J lost 5, with 5 bases in between. CDR3 sequence (DNA): TGTGCCATCAGTGAAGGGCACGAGCAGTACTTC. Amino acid sequence: CAISEGHEQYF.

The sample holds a few counts of this clonotype. The chain combines TRBV28 with TRBJ2-3, with D unclear. Germline V gene sequence: CDR1 MDHEN, CDR2 SYDVKM. Trimming took 2 bases from V and 1 from J, leaving 10 bases between them. The length of the CDR3 is 15 residues. The CDR3 DNA reads as TGTGCCAGCAGTTTAGGGGTCACAGGCACAGATACGCAGTATTTT. Its protein is CASSLGVTGTDTQYF.

This clonotype has only a few counts. J is TRBJ2-1 and V is TRBV10-3, with no clear D. The CDR3 is 17 residues long. Germline CDR1 and CDR2: ENHRY and SYGVKD. Trimming removed 0 bases from V and 0 bases from J, with 12 bases in between. The DNA for the CDR3 is TGTGCCATCAGTGAGTCCGGCAGGTCAAGCTCCTACAATGAGCAGTTCTTC. Translating gives CAISESGRSSSYNEQFF.

This chain joins TRBV6-5 and TRBJ2-1; 10 bases align to TRBD1. The CDR3 contains 15 residues. Looked up from germline, CDR1 is MNHEY and CDR2 is SVGAGI. The junction had 8 bases not matched to a gene; V was cut back by 6 bases and J by 6 bases. CDR3 bases: TGTGCCAGCAGCCAAGACAGGGGGCTTGGCAATGAGCAGTTCTTC. Its protein product is CASSQDRGLGNEQFF.

This clonotype was seen at least ten times. The V call is TRBV5-1, the J call TRBJ1-2, with 9 bases that match TRBD1. This CDR3 has 15 amino acids. The germline CDR1 and CDR2 sequences are SGHRS and YFSETQ. The J segment lost 4 bases and the V segment lost 5 bases, leaving 9 bases of the junction unmatched. The CDR3 spells CASSSSSGQGYGYTF. As DNA, the CDR3 is TGCGCCAGCAGTTCATCGTCGGGACAGGGCTATGGCTACACCTTC.

This chain uses TRBV11-2 with TRBJ2-7, with a tentative D call TRBD1 (7 bases). The V and J ends lost 1 base and 3 bases respectively, with 13 bases between them. Germline V gene lookup returns CDR1 SGHAT and CDR2 FQNNGV. The CDR3 totals 15 residues. CDR3 in amino acids: CASSLAARGDYEQYF. The CDR3 DNA sequence: TGTGCCAGCAGCTTAGCGGCCAGGGGGGACTACGAGCAGTACTTC. The variable domain in full, with the rest retrieved from reference TRBV11-2 and TRBJ2-7, is EAGVAQSPRYKIIEKRQSVAFWCNPISGHATLYWYQQILGQGPKLLIQFQNNGVVDDSQLPKDRFSAERLKGVDSTLKIQPAKLEDSAVYLCASSLAARGDYEQYFGPGTRLTVT.

This clonotype was observed once. The V and J genes are TRBV10-2 and TRBJ2-1; 13 positions agree with TRBD2. The J call is in doubt because the DNA end fits TRBJ2-7 better. CDR3 length equals 18 residues. The germline V gene encodes CDR1 WSHSY and CDR2 SAAADI. CDR3 nucleotides: TGCGCCAGCAGAGCTGGGACTAGCGGGACCCGCCCCTACAATGAGCAGTACTTC. This codes for CASRAGTSGTRPYNEQYF.